This T cell receptor (beta chain) was sequenced in a study of CD8 T cells in ankylosing spondylitis. General study results and limits: In ankylosing spondylitis blood, a motif of eight highly homologous TCR beta variants appeared characteristic. The disease-linked clones had a CD8+ phenotype and low blood frequencies. Enrichment of disease-linked clones was reportedly significant in matched ankylosing spondylitis synovial fluid. Earlier literature documents some of the motif variants in reactive arthritis synovial fluid and blood.

As concerns this clonotype: The antigen remains undetermined.

5'-RACE, quantitative and with molecular barcodes, yielded the TCR beta libraries. TCRdb independently ran MiXCR on the 5' RACE reads; one entry per CDR3 protein. The table lists around 890,000 distinct CDR3 sequences, 12% of them singletons. Germline values: CDR1 DFQATT, CDR2 SNEGSKA (reference sequence). The CDR3 is 15 amino acids. Trimming removed 6 bases from V and 5 bases from J; junction bases left unmatched: 16. V gene TRBV20-1 combines with J gene TRBJ2-7, with 7 bases that match TRBD1. Sample: blood, either unsorted or a sorted T cell fraction (not recorded which). This receptor was taken from a male donor with ankylosing spondylitis. CDR3 in DNA: TGCAGTGCATCACCCCTCGGACAGGCAAGGGACGAGCAGTACTTC. This sequence encodes CSASPLGQARDEQYF.